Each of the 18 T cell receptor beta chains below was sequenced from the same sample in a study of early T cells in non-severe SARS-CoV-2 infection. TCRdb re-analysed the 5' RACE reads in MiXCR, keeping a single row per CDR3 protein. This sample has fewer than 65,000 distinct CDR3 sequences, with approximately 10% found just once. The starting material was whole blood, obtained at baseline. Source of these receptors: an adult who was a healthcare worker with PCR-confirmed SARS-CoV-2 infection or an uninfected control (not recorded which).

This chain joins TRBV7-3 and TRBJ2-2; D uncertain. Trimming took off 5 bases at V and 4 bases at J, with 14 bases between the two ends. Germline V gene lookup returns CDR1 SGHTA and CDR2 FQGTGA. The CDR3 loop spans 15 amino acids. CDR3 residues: CASSPRASGTGELFF. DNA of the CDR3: TGTGCCAGCAGCCCCAGAGCTTCGGGCACCGGGGAGCTGTTTTTT.

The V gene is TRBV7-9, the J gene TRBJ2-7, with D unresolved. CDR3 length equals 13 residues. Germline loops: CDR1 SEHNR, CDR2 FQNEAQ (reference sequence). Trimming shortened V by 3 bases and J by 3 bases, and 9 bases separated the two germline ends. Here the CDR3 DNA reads TGTGCCAGCAGCTTCATCAAGAACTACGAGCAGTACTTC. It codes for CASSFIKNYEQYF.

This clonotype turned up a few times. CDR3: CASSPQYNEQFF. CDR3 coding DNA: TGTGCCAGCTCACCTCAATACAATGAGCAGTTCTTC. The chain links TRBV18 to TRBJ2-1; D gene uncertain. Germline CDR1 and CDR2: KGHSH and LQKENI. Between the trimmed V and J ends, which lost 3 bases and 4 bases, there was a span of 4 bases. There are 12 residues in the CDR3.

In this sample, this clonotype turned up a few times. CDR3 in amino acids: CASSLGMNTEAFF. The CDR3 DNA reads TGTGCCAGCAGCCTGGGGATGAACACTGAAGCTTTCTTT. J is TRBJ1-1 and V is TRBV25-1; the D is unclear. Germline CDR1 reads MGHDK; CDR2 reads SYGVNS. V was trimmed by 6 bases and J by 0 bases, leaving 8 bases between them. This CDR3 is built from 13 residues.

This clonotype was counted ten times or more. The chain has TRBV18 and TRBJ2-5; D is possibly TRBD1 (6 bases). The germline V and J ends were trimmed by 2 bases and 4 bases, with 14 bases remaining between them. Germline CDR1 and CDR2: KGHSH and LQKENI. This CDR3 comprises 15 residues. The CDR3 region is CASSPDTGWLETQYF. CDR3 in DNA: TGTGCCAGCTCACCAGACACAGGGTGGTTAGAGACCCAGTACTTC.

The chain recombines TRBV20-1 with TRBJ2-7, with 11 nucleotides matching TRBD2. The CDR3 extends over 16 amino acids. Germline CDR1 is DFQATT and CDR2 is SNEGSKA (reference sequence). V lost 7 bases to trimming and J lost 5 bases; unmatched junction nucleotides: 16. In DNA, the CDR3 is TGCAGTGTTTCCCTCGTTATAGCGGGAGGGGTCCACGAGCAGTACTTC. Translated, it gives CSVSLVIAGGVHEQYF.

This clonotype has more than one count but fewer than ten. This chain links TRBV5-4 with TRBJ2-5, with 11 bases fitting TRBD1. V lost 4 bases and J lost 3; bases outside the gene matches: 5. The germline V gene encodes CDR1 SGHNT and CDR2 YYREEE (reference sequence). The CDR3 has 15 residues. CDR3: CASSPGTGGEETQYF. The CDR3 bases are TGTGCCAGCAGCCCCGGGACAGGGGGGGAAGAGACCCAGTACTTC.

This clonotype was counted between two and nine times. DNA of the CDR3: TGTGCCAGCAGCTTAACAGGGGTGAACTATGGCTACACCTTC. Translating gives CASSLTGVNYGYTF. This chain connects TRBV11-2 to TRBJ1-2; 7 bases fit TRBD1. The CDR3 length is 14 residues. The V gene's germline CDR1 is SGHAT and CDR2 FQNNGV. Germline trimming cut 2 bases from V and 2 bases from J; bases unmatched to any gene: 2. The whole variable domain, filled in from reference TRBV11-2 and TRBJ1-2, reads EAGVAQSPRYKIIEKRQSVAFWCNPISGHATLYWYQQILGQGPKLLIQFQNNGVVDDSQLPKDRFSAERLKGVDSTLKIQPAKLEDSAVYLCASSLTGVNYGYTFGSGTRLTVV.

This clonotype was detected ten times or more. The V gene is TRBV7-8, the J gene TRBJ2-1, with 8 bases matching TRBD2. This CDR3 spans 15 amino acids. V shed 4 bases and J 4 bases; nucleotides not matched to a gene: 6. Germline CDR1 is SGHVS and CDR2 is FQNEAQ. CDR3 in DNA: TGTGCCAGCAGCTCAGCGGGGGTTACGTACAATGAGCAGTTCTTC. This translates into CASSSAGVTYNEQFF. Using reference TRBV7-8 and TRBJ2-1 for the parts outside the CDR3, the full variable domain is GAGVSQSPRYKVAKRGQDVALRCDPISGHVSLFWYQQALGQGPEFLTYFQNEAQLDKSGLPSDRFFAERPEGSVSTLKIQRTQQEDSAVYLCASSSAGVTYNEQFFGPGTRLTVL.

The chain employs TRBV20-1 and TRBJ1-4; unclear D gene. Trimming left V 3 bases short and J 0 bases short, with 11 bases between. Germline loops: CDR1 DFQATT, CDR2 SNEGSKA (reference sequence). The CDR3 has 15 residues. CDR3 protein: CSASNWRATNEKLFF. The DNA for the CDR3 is TGCAGTGCTAGTAACTGGAGAGCAACTAATGAAAAACTGTTTTTT.

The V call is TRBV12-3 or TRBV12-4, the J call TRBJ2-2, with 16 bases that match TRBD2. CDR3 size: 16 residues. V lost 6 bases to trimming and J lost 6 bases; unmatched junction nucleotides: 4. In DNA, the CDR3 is TGTGCCAGCAGGACCGGGACTAGCGGGAGGGCCGGGGAGCTGTTTTTT. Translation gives CASRTGTSGRAGELFF.

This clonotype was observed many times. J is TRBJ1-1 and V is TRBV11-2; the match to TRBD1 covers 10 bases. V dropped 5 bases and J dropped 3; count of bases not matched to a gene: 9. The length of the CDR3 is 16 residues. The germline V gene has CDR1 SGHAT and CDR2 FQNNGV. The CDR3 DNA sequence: TGTGCCAGCAGCCCGGGGACAGGGGTTTTTTACACTGAAGCTTTCTTT. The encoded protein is CASSPGTGVFYTEAFF.

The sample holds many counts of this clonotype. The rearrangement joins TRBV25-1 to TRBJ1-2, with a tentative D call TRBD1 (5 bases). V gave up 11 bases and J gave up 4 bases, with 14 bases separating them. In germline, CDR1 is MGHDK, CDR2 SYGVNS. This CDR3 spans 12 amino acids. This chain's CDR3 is CAASGKGYGYTF. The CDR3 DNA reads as TGTGCCGCCTCAGGGAAGGGCTATGGCTACACCTTC.

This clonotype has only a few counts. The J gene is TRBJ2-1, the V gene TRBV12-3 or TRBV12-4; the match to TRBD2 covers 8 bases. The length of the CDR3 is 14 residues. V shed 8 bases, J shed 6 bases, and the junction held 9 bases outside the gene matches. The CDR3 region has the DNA TGTGCCAGCCGACGGAATAGCGGGGTCAATGAGCAGTTCTTC. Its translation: CASRRNSGVNEQFF.

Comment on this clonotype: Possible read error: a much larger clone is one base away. CDR3 region: CASSLVRGQGYKQYF. CDR3 DNA: TGCGCCAGCAGCTTGGTTCGCGGACAGGGATACAAGCAGTACTTC. The rearrangement links TRBV5-1 to TRBJ2-7; 8 nucleotides agree with TRBD1. Germline V gene sequence: CDR1 SGHRS, CDR2 YFSETQ. The CDR3 has 15 residues. V gave up 0 bases and J gave up 8 bases; unmatched junction bases: 10.

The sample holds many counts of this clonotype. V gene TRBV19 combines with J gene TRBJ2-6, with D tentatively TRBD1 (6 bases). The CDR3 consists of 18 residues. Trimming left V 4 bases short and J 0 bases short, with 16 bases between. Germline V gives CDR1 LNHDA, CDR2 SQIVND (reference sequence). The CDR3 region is CASSNRQVGPSGANVLTF. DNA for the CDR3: TGTGCCAGTAGTAACCGACAGGTGGGGCCCTCTGGGGCCAACGTCCTGACTTTC.

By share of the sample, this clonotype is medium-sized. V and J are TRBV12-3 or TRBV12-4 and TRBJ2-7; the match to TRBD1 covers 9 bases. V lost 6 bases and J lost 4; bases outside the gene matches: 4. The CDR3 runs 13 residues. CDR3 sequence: CASSPGQGYEQYF. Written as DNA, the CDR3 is TGTGCCAGCAGCCCGGGACAGGGATACGAGCAGTACTTC.

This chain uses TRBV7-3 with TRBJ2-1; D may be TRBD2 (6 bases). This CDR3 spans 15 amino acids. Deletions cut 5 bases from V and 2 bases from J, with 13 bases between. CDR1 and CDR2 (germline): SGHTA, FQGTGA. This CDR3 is CASSPIPGAYNEQFF. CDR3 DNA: TGTGCCAGCAGCCCTATACCGGGGGCCTACAATGAGCAGTTCTTC.